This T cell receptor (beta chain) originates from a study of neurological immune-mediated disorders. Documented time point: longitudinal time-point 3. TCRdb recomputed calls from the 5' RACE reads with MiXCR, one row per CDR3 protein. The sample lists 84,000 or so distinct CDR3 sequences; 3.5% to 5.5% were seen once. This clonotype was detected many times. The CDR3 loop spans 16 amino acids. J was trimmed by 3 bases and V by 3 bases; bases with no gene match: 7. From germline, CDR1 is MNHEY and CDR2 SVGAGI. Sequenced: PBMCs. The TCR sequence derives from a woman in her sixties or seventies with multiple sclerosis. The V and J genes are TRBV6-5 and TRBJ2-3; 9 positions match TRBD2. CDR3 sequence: CASSYIAGAGTDTQYF. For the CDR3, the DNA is TGTGCCAGCAGTTATATAGCGGGGGCTGGGACAGATACGCAGTATTTT.